Below, 12 T cell receptor beta chains from the same sample are listed, as sequenced in a study of CD8+CD57+ T cells in acquired aplastic anemia. Profiling of TCR beta VDJ combinations and CDR3 sequences used genomic DNA as template. TCRdb itself ran the reads through MiXCR, one entry per CDR3 protein. The table includes about 200,000 distinct CDR3 sequences, roughly 50% detected once. All sequencing subjects had displayed CD8+CD57+ cell expansion on flow cytometry. The sample taken for sequencing was sorted CD4+, CD8+, or CD8+CD57+ T cells (not recorded which) from PBMCs. These receptors all come from a human donor with aplastic anemia.

This clonotype was seen repeatedly, ten times or more. The chain is built from TRBV20-1 and TRBJ1-2, with a possible D match to TRBD1 (5 bases). Germline V gene lookup returns CDR1 DFQATT and CDR2 SNEGSKA (reference sequence). V was shortened by 2 bases and J by 10 bases, with 11 bases between the two germline ends. The length of the CDR3 is 11 residues. The CDR3 reads CSARPLGAYTF. The CDR3 nucleotides are TGCAGTGCTAGACCCCTCGGGGCCTACACCTTC.

This rearrangement joins TRBV15 to TRBJ2-6; TRBD2 is a possible D gene (5 bases). This CDR3 is built from 13 residues. With 10 bases removed from V and 0 bases from J, the gap between germline ends came to 7 bases. From germline, CDR1 is LNHNV and CDR2 YYDKDF (reference sequence). CDR3 amino acids: CASRDSGANVLTF. CDR3 nucleotides: TGTGCCAGCCGGGACTCTGGGGCCAACGTCCTGACTTTC.

This clonotype appeared many times. V usage is TRBV20-1 and J usage is TRBJ2-7; TRBD2 matches at 12 bases. Germline V gene lookup returns CDR1 DFQATT and CDR2 SNEGSKA (reference sequence). V shed 5 bases and J 0 bases; nucleotides not matched to a gene: 11. The CDR3 totals 17 residues. The CDR3 region is CSASRLAGAGSSYEQYF. Here the CDR3 DNA reads TGCAGTGCTTCCAGACTAGCGGGGGCCGGAAGCTCCTACGAGCAGTACTTC.

This clonotype was recorded many times. The rearrangement uses TRBV20-1 and TRBJ1-1; possible D gene TRBD1, 5 bases. The V and J ends lost 0 bases and 5 bases respectively, with 13 bases between them. The CDR3 covers 14 residues. The germline V gene has CDR1 DFQATT and CDR2 SNEGSKA (reference sequence). The CDR3 nucleotides read TGCAGTGCTAGAGAACGAAGGGGAGGGACTGAAGCTTTCTTT. Protein sequence: CSARERRGGTEAFF.

Details on this clonotype: This may stem from a read error, because a much larger clone lies one nucleotide away. The chain is built from TRBV5-1 and TRBJ2-2, with D possibly matching TRBD2 (5 bases). The V gene lost 3 bases and the J gene lost 1 base, with 7 bases spanning the gap. Germline V gene lookup returns CDR1 SGHRS and CDR2 YFSETQ. This CDR3 is built from 14 residues. The CDR3 is CASSSAGNTGELFF. CDR3 bases: TGCGCCAGCAGCTCGGCGGGGAACACCGGGGAGCTGTTTTTT.

This clonotype was seen ten or more times. This sequence joins TRBV20-1 and TRBJ2-5; D ambiguous. Germline CDR1 is DFQATT and CDR2 is SNEGSKA (reference sequence). The V end was cut by 4 bases, the J end by 3 bases, with 6 bases between. This CDR3 is 11 amino acids long. The chain's CDR3 is CSANREETQYF. CDR3 DNA: TGCAGTGCTAACCGGGAAGAGACCCAGTACTTC.

The chain combines TRBV29-1 with TRBJ1-1; the D gene is possibly TRBD1 (5 bases). V lost 6 bases, J lost 1 base, and 18 bases lay in between. Per germline, CDR1 SQVTM and CDR2 ANQGSEA. CDR3 length: 15 amino acids. The CDR3 reads CSVDGTPKGNTEAFF. The DNA of the CDR3 is TGCAGCGTCGACGGGACCCCAAAAGGGAACACTGAAGCTTTCTTT.

This clonotype occurred many times. The V and J genes are TRBV5-1 and TRBJ1-2; 9 bases line up with TRBD1. The CDR3 totals 15 residues. The V gene end was trimmed by 3 bases and the J gene end by 2 bases; junction bases not matched to a gene: 5. Germline-derived CDR1 and CDR2 are SGHRS and YFSETQ. CDR3 protein: CASSSGQGRNYGYTF. CDR3 bases: TGCGCCAGCAGCTCCGGACAGGGGCGGAACTATGGCTACACCTTC. The full variable domain, in which reference TRBV5-1 and TRBJ1-2 provide the parts outside the CDR3, is KAGVTQTPRYLIKTRGQQVTLSCSPISGHRSVSWYQQTPGQGLQFLFEYFSETQRNKGNFPGRFSGRQFSNSRSEMNVSTLELGDSALYLCASSSGQGRNYGYTFGSGTRLTVV.

This clonotype showed up just once. The chain links TRBV10-3 to TRBJ2-3; TRBD2 matches at 7 bases. The germline CDR1 and CDR2 sequences are ENHRY and SYGVKD. The V segment lost 0 bases and the J segment 1 base; nucleotides outside the gene matches: 13. The CDR3 contains 19 residues. CDR3 DNA sequence: TGTGCCATCAGTGAGTCAGGCGGGAGTTCCTCCCGCGGCACAGATACGCAGTATTTT. It encodes CAISESGGSSSRGTDTQYF.

In nucleotides, the CDR3 is TGTGCCACCAGTGACCCCAAGCAAGGGGCCCTTGGCGCAGATACGCAGTATTTT. Translation gives CATSDPKQGALGADTQYF. The chain has TRBV24-1 and TRBJ2-3; tentative D call: TRBD1 (5 bases). The CDR3 extends over 18 amino acids. V lost 4 bases and J 4 bases, leaving 23 bases between the germline ends. Per the germline V gene, CDR1 is KGHDR and CDR2 is SFDVKD.

This chain connects TRBV7-9 to TRBJ2-7, with 7 nucleotides matching TRBD1. CDR1 is SEHNR and CDR2 is FQNEAQ in the germline V gene (reference sequence). This CDR3 is built from 12 residues. V dropped 5 bases and J dropped 6; count of bases not matched to a gene: 4. The CDR3 DNA reads as TGTGCCAGCAGCATCAACAGGGGCGAGCAGTACTTC. Protein sequence: CASSINRGEQYF.

This clonotype was counted many times. The V call is TRBV6-6, the J call TRBJ1-2; weak D call: TRBD1 (5 bases). Between the trimmed V and J ends, which lost 6 bases and 6 bases, there was a span of 20 bases. The CDR3 is 15 amino acids. Germline assignment: CDR1 MNHNY and CDR2 SVGAGI (reference sequence). The CDR3 nucleotides are TGTGCCAGCAGCTCTCCCCTCGGACAATCGCATGGCTACACCTTC. Translating gives CASSSPLGQSHGYTF.